This entry concerns a single T cell receptor beta chain. Its antigen is still unknown. This table comes from immunoSEQ multiplex PCR, and its TCRdb copy is limited to in-frame clones, with some not included. The repertoire holds about 73,000 clones, with roughly nine tenths as singletons. These data originate in a study of T cell responses to AZD1222 COVID-19 vaccine. There are 16 residues in the CDR3. Germline V gives CDR1 SGHKS, CDR2 YYEKEE (reference sequence). The V end lost 0 bases, the J end lost 3 bases, and 16 bases lay between the germline ends. Broader study findings: The repertoires were collected only after the peak T cell response.

The chain has TRBV5-5 and TRBJ2-7; D perhaps matches TRBD1 (5 bases). The sample consisted of peripheral blood, taken 28 days after the second AZD1222 dose. This sequence was found in an adult who received the AZD1222 COVID-19 vaccine. The CDR3, as DNA: TGTGCCAGCAGCTTGGAGGGTCTGGGGCTGGGCTACGAGCAGTACGTC. This gives the protein CASSLEGLGLGYEQYV.